Below, 5 T cell receptor beta chains from the same sample are listed, as sequenced in a study of T-cell memory formation after mild COVID-19. Using its own MiXCR run on the 5' RACE reads, TCRdb lists one record per CDR3 protein. This sample has roughly 300,000 distinct CDR3 sequences, with 15% to 20% found just once. The material sequenced was PBMCs or a T cell subset sorted from them (not recorded which). The receptors were gathered from a man between 18 and 35 years old who had mild COVID-19 (a few samples of this study predate the infection). Cell type and time point are not known.

In this sample, this clonotype turned up a few times. V and J are TRBV20-1 and TRBJ2-5, with 11 bases identical to TRBD2. V shed 1 base and J 4 bases; nucleotides not matched to a gene: 8. Germline loops: CDR1 DFQATT, CDR2 SNEGSKA (reference sequence). The CDR3 spans 16 residues. CDR3 sequence: CSARVDIAGGPETQYF. DNA for the CDR3: TGCAGTGCTAGAGTGGATATAGCGGGGGGGCCAGAGACCCAGTACTTC.

The chain is built from TRBV5-1 and TRBJ1-1; TRBD1 aligns across 9 bases. Looked up from germline, CDR1 is SGHRS and CDR2 is YFSETQ. V dropped 6 bases and J dropped 8; count of bases not matched to a gene: 2. CDR3 length equals 11 residues. The CDR3 region has the DNA TGCGCCAGCATGGGACAGGGAGAAGCTTTCTTT. Amino acids: CASMGQGEAFF.

The sample holds one count of this clonotype. The V and J genes are TRBV19 and TRBJ2-3; D is possibly TRBD1 (5 bases). V lost 3 bases and J 0 bases, leaving 10 bases between the germline ends. The length of the CDR3 is 15 residues. Germline V lookup: CDR1 LNHDA, CDR2 SQIVND (reference sequence). CDR3 loop: CASSIEQASTDTQYF. CDR3 DNA sequence: TGTGCCAGTAGTATCGAACAGGCTAGCACAGATACGCAGTATTTT.

This clonotype was counted only a few times. The chain carries TRBV5-1 and TRBJ2-1; 9 bases match TRBD2. V dropped 0 bases and J dropped 2; count of bases not matched to a gene: 6. Germline V gene lookup returns CDR1 SGHRS and CDR2 YFSETQ. This CDR3 is built from 17 residues. The CDR3, as DNA: TGCGCCAGCAGCTTGGCACTAGCGGGTTTCCCCTACAATGAGCAGTTCTTC. This encodes CASSLALAGFPYNEQFF.

The CDR3 region has the DNA TGTGCCAGCAGCGTAGGGGGTGGCGGAAAAGAGACCCAGTACTTC. Translation gives CASSVGGGGKETQYF. The chain carries TRBV9 and TRBJ2-5; the D is unclear. Between the trimmed V and J ends, which lost 0 bases and 3 bases, there was a span of 12 bases. This CDR3 region has 15 residues. Germline V gives CDR1 SGDLS, CDR2 YYNGEE.